The entry that follows covers one T cell receptor beta chain sequence. Its specificity is unknown. The study reverse transcribed the entire isolated RNA, so it sequenced expressed TCRB transcripts. Samples drawn from stem cell-like memory T cells averaged approximately 930,000 reads. Some clones are missing from TCRdb's copy, which holds only in-frame ones; the method was immunoSEQ multiplex PCR. The table records approximately 120,000 clones, less than 40% of them present only once. This entry comes from a study of beta chain features in type 1 diabetes. The CDR3 consists of 14 residues. The V end lost 2 bases, the J end lost 2 bases, and 7 bases lay between the germline ends. Looked up from germline, CDR1 is SGHRS and CDR2 is YFSETQ. CD45RO/CCR7/CD25/CD127/CD95/CD27 sorting isolated CD4+ naive, central memory, regulatory and stem cell-like memory cells. Broader study findings: More deletions and fewer insertions at VDJ junctions were found in patients with type 1 diabetes. For cells with high TCR expression, cDNA sequencing could yield over-representation.

The chain combines TRBV5-1 with TRBJ2-2, with D possibly TRBD1 on 5 matching bases. This sequence originates from a young woman in good health. Sequenced: stem cell memory CD4+ T cells from blood. CDR3 loop: CASSFGANTGELFF. DNA for the CDR3: TGCGCCAGCAGCTTTGGGGCAAACACCGGGGAGCTGTTTTTT. Full variable domain (missing parts from reference TRBV5-1 and TRBJ2-2): KAGVTQTPRYLIKTRGQQVTLSCSPISGHRSVSWYQQTPGQGLQFLFEYFSETQRNKGNFPGRFSGRQFSNSRSEMNVSTLELGDSALYLCASSFGANTGELFFGEGSRLTVL.